This entry describes one T cell receptor beta chain. As handled by the study authors: The authors estimated nucleated cell counts from reference gene primer amplification. Some clones are missing from TCRdb's copy, which holds only in-frame ones; the method was immunoSEQ multiplex PCR. V, J and clone size reflect that table, while D and trimming were determined from the DNA. Of about 53,000 clones in the sample, 85% to 95% were seen once. Unmatched junction bases numbered 12, after V lost 4 bases and J lost 0 bases. Per the germline V gene, CDR1 is SGDLS and CDR2 is YYNGEE. CDR3 length equals 20 residues. These data are taken from a study of blood T cell repertoires in COVID-19. About the research overall: Italy, Spain and the United States were the sources of the convalescent and acute COVID-19 samples. PBMCs, B-cell-depleted T cells, or T cells provided the cDNA or gDNA that made up the material.

The genes are TRBV9 and TRBJ2-6; 11 nucleotides align to TRBD1. The sample consisted of peripheral blood. The origin of this receptor is a human donor in a cohort sampled during active COVID-19. This chain's CDR3 is CASSTRPIGQGASGANVLTF. The DNA for the CDR3 is TGTGCCAGCAGCACTCGACCTATCGGACAGGGGGCCTCTGGGGCCAACGTCCTGACTTTC.